One sample yielded the 18 T cell receptor beta chains listed below, sequenced in a study of T cell repertoires in cytomegalovirus infection. TCRdb redid the calling of the reads with MiXCR, one entry per CDR3 protein. The data show 400,000 to 550,000 distinct CDR3 sequences, 11% seen once. The sample taken for sequencing was PBMCs. The receptors were gathered from a human donor in good health (CMV status not recorded). Some clones in this sample may be carry-over from other donors' samples.

This clonotype was seen a few times. The V and J genes are TRBV29-1 and TRBJ2-1, with D possibly being TRBD2 (5 bases). Germline values: CDR1 SQVTM, CDR2 ANQGSEA. The ends were cut back, 4 bases at V and 6 bases at J, with 19 bases in the middle. The CDR3 contains 15 residues. CDR3 protein: CSVAKTIWQFNEQFF. CDR3 DNA sequence: TGCAGCGTTGCCAAGACTATCTGGCAATTCAATGAGCAGTTCTTC.

This clonotype appeared many times. The chain combines TRBV7-3 with TRBJ1-3, with 8 bases aligning to TRBD1. After removal of 2 bases from V and 2 bases from J, the junction contained 8 bases not matched to a gene. The CDR3 loop spans 17 amino acids. The germline CDR1 and CDR2 sequences are SGHTA and FQGTGA. CDR3 coding DNA: TGTGCCAGCAGCTTAGGGTACCGGACAGGGCCTGGAAACACCATATATTTT. It codes for CASSLGYRTGPGNTIYF.

Details on this clonotype: The junction and the germline gene differ at one end; a read error may be behind it. V and J are TRBV2 and TRBJ1-5; no clear D. Germline loops: CDR1 SNHLY, CDR2 FYNNEI. The CDR3 is made up of 12 amino acids. In DNA form, the CDR3 reads TGTGCCAGCACGGTTAGCAATCAGCCCCAGAATTTT. Residues: CASTVSNQPQNF.

This clonotype was recorded a few times. J is TRBJ1-1 and V is TRBV3-1; D is possibly TRBD1 (6 bases). The length of the CDR3 is 12 residues. The germline V gene encodes CDR1 LGHDT and CDR2 YNNKEL (reference sequence). Trimming left V 3 bases short and J 7 bases short, with 9 bases between. DNA for the CDR3: TGTGCCAGCAGCCATGGACAGTATGAAGCTTTCTTT. Protein: CASSHGQYEAFF.

The chain links TRBV15 to TRBJ1-1; TRBD1 agrees at 8 bases. V lost 3 bases to trimming and J lost 4 bases; unmatched junction nucleotides: 7. Germline CDR1 is LNHNV and CDR2 is YYDKDF (reference sequence). The CDR3 totals 15 residues. The CDR3 loop is CATSRRTGQTTEAFF. The CDR3 nucleotides read TGTGCCACCAGCAGGAGGACAGGGCAAACCACTGAAGCTTTCTTT.

To note about this clonotype: A much larger clone differs by one base, so this may be a read error. The chain is built from TRBV6-8 and TRBJ2-7, with a possible D match to TRBD2 (6 bases). This CDR3 has 15 amino acids. Germline-derived CDR1 and CDR2 are MNHGY and SAAAGT. CDR3: CTSSYGGATPYEQYF. The CDR3 nucleotides are TGTACCAGCAGTTACGGCGGGGCTACACCCTACGAGCAGTACTTC.

This clonotype was observed many times. This chain joins TRBV10-3 and TRBJ2-3; possibly TRBD1 for D (9 bases). CDR1 and CDR2 (germline): ENHRY, SYGVKD. This CDR3 has 20 amino acids. V lost 11 bases, J lost 0 bases, and 33 bases lay in between. DNA for the CDR3: TGTGCCGCCAATGGACAGGGGAATAAGTCAGCGGGAGTGAGCACAGATACGCAGTATTTT. This gives the protein CAANGQGNKSAGVSTDTQYF.

This clonotype was detected ten times or more. V and J are TRBV12-3 or TRBV12-4 and TRBJ2-4; TRBD2 matches 7 bases. Trimming at V came to 0 bases and at J to 6 bases, leaving 8 bases not matched to a gene. This CDR3 is 16 amino acids long. This CDR3 reads CASSLAGGVDGNIQYF. In nucleotides, the CDR3 is TGTGCCAGCAGTTTAGCGGGGGGGGTAGATGGAAACATTCAGTACTTC.

As for this clonotype: One junction end disagrees with the germline gene, perhaps due to a read error. The chain is built from TRBV29-1 and TRBJ2-7; D not certain. This CDR3 has 13 residues. From germline, CDR1 is SQVTM and CDR2 ANQGSEA. CDR3 region: CSVEGPANYKQYF. In nucleotides, the CDR3 is TGCAGCGTTGAAGGACCAGCGAACTACAAGCAGTACTTC.

This clonotype was counted at least ten times. The chain joins TRBV28 to TRBJ1-3; D possibly corresponds to TRBD1 (5 bases). V was pared by 2 bases and J by 2 bases, with 10 bases between. This CDR3 has 15 residues. Germline V lookup: CDR1 MDHEN, CDR2 SYDVKM. As DNA, the CDR3 is TGTGCCAGCAGTTTAGCAGGGATCGCTGGAAACACCATATATTTT. Translated: CASSLAGIAGNTIYF.

Ten or more counts support this clonotype. This chain connects TRBV7-9 to TRBJ1-5; 7 nucleotides align to TRBD1. Germline values: CDR1 SEHNR, CDR2 FQNEAQ (reference sequence). V lost 6 bases to trimming and J lost 7 bases; unmatched junction nucleotides: 12. This CDR3 comprises 15 residues. CDR3 DNA sequence: TGTGCCAGCAGTCGAGAGGGGGGAGGGGGCCAGCCCCAGCATTTT. This codes for CASSREGGGGQPQHF. The variable domain in full, with the rest retrieved from reference TRBV7-9 and TRBJ1-5, is DTGVSQNPRHKITKRGQNVTFRCDPISEHNRLYWYRQTLGQGPEFLTYFQNEAQLEKSRLLSDRFSAERPKGSFSTLEIQRTEQGDSAMYLCASSREGGGGQPQHFGDGTRLSIL.

This clonotype has a count of ten or more. The rearrangement joins TRBV7-2 to TRBJ2-5; D may be TRBD2 (6 bases). CDR1 and CDR2 from the germline V gene are SGHTA and FQGNSA. This CDR3 is 13 amino acids long. Trimming pared 5 bases from V and 5 bases from J, leaving 12 bases between. This chain's CDR3 is CASSRGRLETQYF. The CDR3 bases are TGTGCCAGCAGCCGGGGGAGACTGGAGACCCAGTACTTC.

Ten or more counts support this clonotype. V usage is TRBV12-3 or TRBV12-4 and J usage is TRBJ1-2; the match to TRBD1 covers 10 bases. The CDR3 sequence is 14 residues long. V shed 6 bases, J shed 8 bases, and the junction held 9 bases outside the gene matches. For the CDR3, the DNA is TGTGCCAGCAGCCCCGCCGGGACAGGGGCCGGCTACACCTTC. Encoded protein: CASSPAGTGAGYTF.

At least ten counts were recorded for this clonotype. This chain uses TRBV7-9 with TRBJ1-1; 7 nucleotides agree with TRBD1. The CDR3 loop spans 14 amino acids. J lost 7 bases, V lost 5 bases, and 10 bases had no gene match. Germline V CDR1 and CDR2: SEHNR, FQNEAQ (reference sequence). The CDR3 loop reads CASSLDREIGEAFF. In nucleotides, the CDR3 is TGTGCCAGCAGCCTAGACAGGGAGATTGGTGAAGCTTTCTTT.

This clonotype was seen a handful of times. The chain couples TRBV7-3 to TRBJ2-3, with D possibly being TRBD2 (5 bases). CDR3 length: 17 residues. V was shortened by 5 bases and J by 0 bases, with 18 bases between the two germline ends. Germline V gives CDR1 SGHTA, CDR2 FQGTGA. CDR3 region: CASSAEPPGESTDTQYF. The CDR3 DNA sequence: TGTGCCAGCAGCGCCGAGCCTCCCGGGGAGAGCACAGATACGCAGTATTTT.

This clonotype was counted at least ten times. As DNA, the CDR3 is TGTGCCAGCAGCGGTTGGGACAGCCTCTCTTCCTACGAGCAGTACTTC. Its translation is CASSGWDSLSSYEQYF. This rearrangement joins TRBV5-6 to TRBJ2-7, with TRBD1 identical over 7 bases. Germline V CDR1 and CDR2: SGHDT, YYEEEE. CDR3 length: 16 residues. With 4 bases clipped from V and 1 base from J, the junction kept 11 bases outside the gene matches.

In regard to this clonotype: A junction end diverges from the germline sequence, so it may reflect a read error. The chain carries TRBV3-1 and TRBJ2-7; D is unclear. This CDR3 is 14 amino acids long. Germline CDR1 is LGHDT and CDR2 is YNNKEL (reference sequence). CDR3 region: CASSQAGATYEQSF. The DNA for the CDR3 is TGTGCCAGCAGCCAGGCAGGTGCCACCTACGAGCAGTCCTTC.

The chain recombines TRBV5-1 with TRBJ2-1; 9 nucleotides line up with TRBD1. Germline CDR1 reads SGHRS; CDR2 reads YFSETQ. The J segment lost 5 bases and the V segment lost 0 bases, leaving 3 bases of the junction unmatched. The CDR3 covers 15 residues. The CDR3 is CASSLGGTGNNEQFF. The CDR3 nucleotides are TGCGCCAGCAGCTTGGGAGGGACAGGGAACAATGAGCAGTTCTTC.